This T cell receptor beta chain was observed in a study of blood T cells in healthy people across ages. General observations from the study: Comparison with aged donors showed that long-lived donors had more naive CD4+ cells and higher diversity. With naive T cell percentage, TCR beta diversity showed a strong correlation.

V was pared by 5 bases and J by 4 bases, with 11 bases between. The CDR3 spans 14 residues. In germline, CDR1 is MNHEY, CDR2 SMNVEV (reference sequence). With regard to this clonotype: What it binds is not known.

Donors ranged from about 6 to 90 years old and were healthy Caucasians in Russia. Through a sample-barcoded 5' primer and a J-beta primer mix, a second PCR was run for about 6 to 12 cycles. Every cDNA molecule bore a tag from a template-switch adaptor containing 12 random nucleotides. TCRdb independently ran MiXCR on the 5' RACE reads; one entry per CDR3 protein. The table shows 550,000 to 600,000 distinct CDR3 sequences, with 47% occurring only once. The chain is built from TRBV27 and TRBJ1-4; possibly TRBD1 for D (6 bases). Sequences were obtained from blood. The receptor's source is an elderly man in good health. The CDR3 region has the DNA TGTGCCAGCAGTCCGAAGGACAGTAATGAAAAACTGTTTTTT. This translates into CASSPKDSNEKLFF.